What follows are 21 T cell receptor beta chains derived from one specimen sequenced in a study of memory CD4+ T cells and cytomegalovirus serostatus. The sort gate was single viable CD3+CD4+CD8-CD45RO+ cells for memory CD4+ T cells. Measured with immunoSEQ multiplex PCR; TCRdb has only the in-frame clones, and not every one. The sample lists about 75,000 clones; about 78% were seen once. The sequenced sample was memory CD4+ T cells from blood. These receptors all come from an adult in good health and CMV-seropositive.

The V and J genes are TRBV25-1 and TRBJ2-5; the D is unclear. The CDR3 length is 13 residues. V was clipped by 6 bases and J by 2 bases, with 10 bases between them. Germline V gene lookup returns CDR1 MGHDK and CDR2 SYGVNS. The CDR3 loop is CASRTTPQETQYF. The CDR3, as DNA: TGTGCCAGCAGGACAACTCCGCAAGAGACCCAGTACTTC. The entire variable domain, with the rest obtained from reference TRBV25-1 and TRBJ2-5, is as follows: EADIYQTPRYLVIGTGKKITLECSQTMGHDKMYWYQQDPGMELHLIHYSYGVNSTEKGDLSSESTVSRIRTEHFPLTLESARPSHTSQYLCASRTTPQETQYFGPGTRLLVL.

This clone is a singleton in its sample. The chain is built from TRBV15 and TRBJ1-6; D perhaps matches TRBD1 (5 bases). The CDR3 length is 14 residues. Germline V CDR1 and CDR2: LNHNV, YYDKDF (reference sequence). The V and J ends lost 5 bases and 7 bases respectively, with 12 bases between them. The CDR3 nucleotides are TGTGCCACCAGCCGGGGCGGGACCAATTCACCCCTCCACTTT. It yields the protein CATSRGGTNSPLHF. The variable domain in full, with the rest retrieved from reference TRBV15 and TRBJ1-6, is DAMVIQNPRYQVTQFGKPVTLSCSQTLNHNVMYWYQQKSSQAPKLLFHYYDKDFNNEADTPDNFQSRRPNTSFCFLDIRSPGLGDTAMYLCATSRGGTNSPLHFGNGTRLTVT.

This clone came up once. V usage is TRBV30 and J usage is TRBJ1-2; D unresolved. V lost 4 bases, J lost 8 bases, and 11 bases lay in between. Germline loops: CDR1 GTSNPN, CDR2 SVGIG (reference sequence). This CDR3 spans 11 amino acids. The CDR3 sequence is CAWTTYWGYTF. The CDR3, as DNA: TGTGCCTGGACCACTTACTGGGGCTACACCTTC. Based on the CDR3 plus reference TRBV30 and TRBJ1-2, the full variable domain is SQTIHQWPATLVQPVGSPLSLECTVEGTSNPNLYWYRQAAGRGLQLLFYSVGIGQISSEVPQNLSASRPQDRQFILSSKKLLLSDSGFYLCAWTTYWGYTFGSGTRLTVV.

The chain employs TRBV6-5 and TRBJ1-2; D perhaps matches TRBD1 (5 bases). Trimming left V 3 bases short and J 4 bases short, with 15 bases between. The germline V gene has CDR1 MNHEY and CDR2 SVGAGI. The CDR3 is 15 amino acids. CDR3 region: CASSYRGKGTYGYTF. The CDR3 DNA follows: TGTGCCAGCAGTTATCGGGGGAAAGGAACCTATGGCTACACCTTC.

This clone showed up just a few times. V and J are TRBV5-6 and TRBJ2-7; 10 bases fit TRBD2. In germline, CDR1 is SGHDT, CDR2 YYEEEE. V was pared by 3 bases and J by 2 bases, with 11 bases of the junction left unmatched. The CDR3 is 17 residues long. The CDR3 DNA is TGTGCCAGCAGCTCGCTAGCGGGAGCCGTGAATCCCTACGAGCAGTACGTC. It encodes CASSSLAGAVNPYEQYV.

V and J are TRBV5-5 and TRBJ1-6; tentative D call: TRBD1 (6 bases). V was clipped by 1 base and J by 4 bases, with 9 bases between them. The CDR3 sequence is 15 residues long. CDR1 SGHKS and CDR2 YYEKEE come from the germline V gene (reference sequence). The CDR3 here is CASSLPGQYNSPLHF. CDR3 DNA sequence: TGTGCCAGCAGCTTGCCCGGACAGTATAATTCACCCCTCCACTTT.

The chain uses TRBV29-1 and TRBJ1-2, with unresolved D. The CDR3 consists of 11 residues. Per germline, CDR1 SQVTM and CDR2 ANQGSEA. Trimming removed 5 bases at V and 6 bases at J, with 10 bases between. The CDR3 DNA is TGCAGCGTTATCAGTCCGGATGGCTACACCTTC. Its protein is CSVISPDGYTF.

This chain uses TRBV19 with TRBJ1-1; D is undetermined. Germline CDR1 is LNHDA and CDR2 is SQIVND (reference sequence). The CDR3 is made up of 14 amino acids. V shed 4 bases and J shed 5 bases, with 14 bases lying between them. CDR3 in DNA: TGTGCCAGTAGTAGGAATGGCCCCCCTACTGAAGCTTTCTTT. Translation: CASSRNGPPTEAFF.

The chain couples TRBV6-1 to TRBJ1-2; 7 bases fit TRBD1. Trimming at V came to 2 bases and at J to 4 bases, leaving 4 bases not matched to a gene. Germline V gene sequence: CDR1 MNHNS, CDR2 SASEGT. This CDR3 is built from 14 residues. The CDR3 DNA follows: TGTGCCAGCAGTGAACCAGGGGGAGTCTATGGCTACACCTTC. Protein: CASSEPGGVYGYTF.

This chain uses TRBV2 with TRBJ1-6; unclear D gene. The germline V gene encodes CDR1 SNHLY and CDR2 FYNNEI. Trimming shortened V by 4 bases and J by 7 bases, and 17 bases separated the two germline ends. The CDR3 sequence is 16 residues long. DNA for the CDR3: TGTGCCAGCAGTGTTAATACCCGGGCCGTAAATTCACCCCTCCACTTT. Protein: CASSVNTRAVNSPLHF.

The rearrangement joins TRBV30 to TRBJ1-5; 8 bases line up with TRBD1. The CDR3 is made up of 13 amino acids. Per the germline V gene, CDR1 is GTSNPN and CDR2 is SVGIG (reference sequence). Trimming took 5 bases from V and 7 from J; bases not matched to a gene: 7. CDR3 bases: TGTGCCTGGGCAGGGGGCGCGGAACAGCCCCAGCATTTT. Translated: CAWAGGAEQPQHF.

The chain carries TRBV12-5 and TRBJ2-5; the D gene is possibly TRBD2 (6 bases). V dropped 6 bases and J dropped 7 bases, with 15 bases sitting between them. The CDR3 runs 13 residues. The germline gives CDR1 LGHNT, CDR2 FRNRAP. The DNA of the CDR3 is TGTGCTAGTGGGGCCCCGGGAGAGTTGACCCAGTACTTC. It codes for CASGAPGELTQYF.

The genes are TRBV30 and TRBJ2-7, with D maybe TRBD1 (8 bases). The CDR3 runs to 17 residues. Trimming pared 2 bases from V and 1 base from J, leaving 21 bases between. CDR1 GTSNPN and CDR2 SVGIG come from the germline V gene (reference sequence). The CDR3 DNA reads TGTGCCTGGAGTCCAACCCTACAGGGGGGGAGGTCCTACGAGCAGTACTTC. Protein sequence: CAWSPTLQGGRSYEQYF.

The chain links TRBV28 to TRBJ1-5, with 9 nucleotides matching TRBD1. Germline-derived CDR1 and CDR2 are MDHEN and SYDVKM. This CDR3 contains 15 residues. After removal of 6 bases from V and 7 bases from J, the junction contained 10 bases not matched to a gene. This chain's CDR3 is CASRFPGQGVQPQHF. The DNA for the CDR3 is TGTGCCAGCAGATTTCCGGGACAGGGAGTCCAGCCCCAGCATTTT.

CDR3: CASSEQGSRETQYF. As DNA, the CDR3 is TGTGCCAGCAGTGAGCAGGGGTCTAGGGAGACCCAGTACTTC. J is TRBJ2-5 and V is TRBV6-1; tentative D call: TRBD1 (6 bases). From germline, CDR1 is MNHNS and CDR2 SASEGT. Trimming shortened V by 3 bases and J by 5 bases, and 13 bases separated the two germline ends. This CDR3 spans 14 amino acids.

This chain connects TRBV11-2 to TRBJ2-3, with D perhaps matching TRBD1 (6 bases). Trimming pared 0 bases from V and 4 bases from J, leaving 11 bases between. CDR1 SGHAT and CDR2 FQNNGV come from the germline V gene. The CDR3 extends over 15 amino acids. CDR3 in amino acids: CASSLERQAADTQYF. The CDR3 DNA reads as TGTGCCAGCAGCTTAGAAAGACAGGCGGCAGATACGCAGTATTTT.

The J gene is TRBJ2-3, the V gene TRBV11-3; D may be TRBD1 (5 bases). V was trimmed by 5 bases and J by 1 base, leaving 10 bases between them. This CDR3 is 14 amino acids long. CDR1 and CDR2 (germline): SGHNT, YENEEA. The CDR3 sequence: CASSRIGGTDTQYF. CDR3 nucleotide sequence: TGTGCCAGCAGCCGAATAGGGGGCACAGATACGCAGTATTTT.

The rearrangement joins TRBV6-1 to TRBJ1-5; 7 positions match TRBD1. V lost 2 bases to trimming and J lost 12 bases; unmatched junction nucleotides: 7. The CDR3 spans 13 residues. Germline V gene lookup returns CDR1 MNHNS and CDR2 SASEGT. Here the CDR3 DNA reads TGTGCCAGCAGTGAAACCTCGGACAGGAACCAGCATTTT. Translation: CASSETSDRNQHF.

The gene calls are TRBV6-6 and TRBJ2-7; no clear D. V was cut by 6 bases and J by 3 bases, with 18 bases left in between. CDR1 and CDR2 from the germline V gene are MNHNY and SVGAGI (reference sequence). This CDR3 contains 15 residues. The CDR3 sequence: CASSPHGTPHYEQYF. The DNA for the CDR3 is TGTGCCAGCAGCCCCCATGGTACCCCTCACTACGAGCAGTACTTC.

This chain links TRBV19 with TRBJ2-3; TRBD1 might be the D (6 bases). V was shortened by 7 bases and J by 1 base, with 15 bases between the two germline ends. Germline V CDR1 and CDR2: LNHDA, SQIVND (reference sequence). The CDR3 spans 15 residues. CDR3 sequence: CASTPRQGRTDTQYF. The CDR3 DNA reads TGTGCCAGTACTCCTAGGCAGGGGCGCACAGATACGCAGTATTTT.

V gene TRBV11-1 combines with J gene TRBJ2-7; D is undetermined. The CDR3 runs to 16 residues. Germline-derived CDR1 and CDR2 are SGHAT and FQDESV (reference sequence). The V gene lost 5 bases and the J gene lost 3 bases, with 20 bases spanning the gap. CDR3 nucleotides: TGTGCCAGCAGCCCCCGGAGTCGGGTTCTCCACTACGAGCAGTACTTC. Its translation is CASSPRSRVLHYEQYF.